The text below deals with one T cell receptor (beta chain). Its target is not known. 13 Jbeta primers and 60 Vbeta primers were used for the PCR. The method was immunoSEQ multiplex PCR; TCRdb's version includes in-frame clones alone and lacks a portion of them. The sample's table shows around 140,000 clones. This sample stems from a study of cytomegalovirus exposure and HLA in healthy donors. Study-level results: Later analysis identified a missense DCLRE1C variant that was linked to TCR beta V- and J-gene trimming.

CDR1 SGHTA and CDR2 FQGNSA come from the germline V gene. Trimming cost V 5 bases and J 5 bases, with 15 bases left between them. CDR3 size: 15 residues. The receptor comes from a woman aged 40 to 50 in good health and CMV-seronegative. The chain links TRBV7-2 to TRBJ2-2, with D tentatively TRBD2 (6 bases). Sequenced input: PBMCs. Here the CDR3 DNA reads TGTGCCAGCAGCCTTTTGCGGGGCCGAACCGGGGAGCTGTTTTTT. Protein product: CASSLLRGRTGELFF. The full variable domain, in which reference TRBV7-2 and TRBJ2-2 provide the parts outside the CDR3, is GAGVSQSPSNKVTEKGKDVELRCDPISGHTALYWYRQSLGQGLEFLIYFQGNSAPDKSGLPSDRFSAERTGGSVSTLTIQRTQQEDSAVYLCASSLLRGRTGELFFGEGSRLTVL.